This record covers a single T cell receptor (beta chain). Its target is unknown. Measured with immunoSEQ multiplex PCR; TCRdb has only the in-frame clones, and not every one. The sample has some 11,000 clones, over 70% seen once. The data are from a study of T cells in localized non-small cell lung cancer. Study-wide findings and caveats: For the top 100 tumor clones, a median around 55 also appeared in adjacent lung. Tumor showed lower T cell clonality than uninvolved adjacent lung, where it was highest.

CDR1 is SEHNR, CDR2 FQNEAQ, per germline (reference sequence). Trimming removed 6 bases at V and 3 bases at J, with 11 bases between. This CDR3 is 13 amino acids long. This clonotype was obtained from a male donor at least 60 years old with stage I lung adenocarcinoma. Sample: peripheral blood, taken before any cancer treatment. The chain joins TRBV7-9 to TRBJ2-5, with D perhaps being TRBD1 or TRBD2 (5 bases each). CDR3 amino acids: CASRPGREETQYF. CDR3 nucleotide sequence: TGTGCCAGCAGACCGGGACGGGAAGAGACCCAGTACTTC.